This T cell receptor (beta chain) was retrieved from a study of blood T cell repertoires in COVID-19. About the study: COVID-19 samples, acute and convalescent, were from the United States, Italy and Spain. From T cells, B-cell-depleted T cells, or PBMCs came the material, which was cDNA or gDNA.

Germline V gene data show CDR1 as MNHEY and CDR2 as SMNVEV (reference sequence). Trimming removed 3 bases at V and 4 bases at J, with 9 bases between. The CDR3 contains 14 residues. Original handling: The assay estimated nucleated cells by amplifying reference gene primers. Using immunoSEQ multiplex PCR, the repertoire was profiled, and TCRdb retains in-frame clones only, with some absent. The V and J calls and clone size are taken from that table; D and trimming were inferred from the DNA. The table includes a few hundred thousand clones, about 82% detected once. The sample consisted of peripheral blood. The chain combines TRBV27 with TRBJ1-4; D is perhaps TRBD1 (5 bases). The clonotype comes from a man older than 75 with acute or convalescent COVID-19. The CDR3 sequence: CASSFGGYNEKLFF. In DNA, the CDR3 is TGTGCCAGCAGTTTTGGGGGGTATAATGAAAAACTGTTTTTT. The full variable domain, completed using reference TRBV27 and TRBJ1-4, is EAQVTQNPRYLITVTGKKLTVTCSQNMNHEYMSWYRQDPGLGLRQIYYSMNVEVTDKGDVPEGYKVSRKEKRNFPLILESPSPNQTSLYFCASSFGGYNEKLFFGSGTQLSVL.